This T cell receptor beta chain stems from a study of blood T cell repertoires in COVID-19. On the study more broadly: Whether acute or convalescent, the COVID-19 samples came from the United States, Italy and Spain.

TCRdb keeps only in-frame clones here, not all; method: immunoSEQ multiplex PCR. The sample holds about 380,000 clones, more than 70% seen once. The age range of participants was about 18 to 90 years, with residence in under 25 US areas. Donors of Cohort 3 who recovered were those that had two negative PCRs, clearance, or symptom resolution. The CDR3 sequence is 16 residues long. CDR1 and CDR2 from the germline V gene are LNHDA and SQIVND (reference sequence). J was trimmed by 7 bases and V by 6 bases; bases with no gene match: 14. The chain uses TRBV19 and TRBJ1-5; TRBD1 agrees at 8 bases. The source of this sequence is a man aged 25 to 40 who had recovered from COVID-19. Sequences were obtained from PBMCs or T cells enriched from blood (not recorded which). The CDR3 is CASSGTSTGEEQPQHF. In nucleotides, the CDR3 is TGTGCCAGTAGCGGAACCTCGACAGGGGAAGAGCAGCCCCAGCATTTT.